Each of the 19 T cell receptor beta chains below was sequenced from the same sample in a study of T cells after yellow fever vaccination. TCRdb independently ran MiXCR on the 5' RACE reads; one entry per CDR3 protein. The top ten clones hold roughly 17% of a sample with 75,000 to 100,000 distinct CDR3 sequences, 8% to 10% of them seen once. This sample comprised CD8+ T cells not binding an NS4B(214-222) dextramer, sorted from PBMCs, obtained around 15 days after the first yellow fever vaccination. These receptors were collected from a man aged 18 to 35 who received the YFV17D yellow fever vaccine.

In its sample, this clonotype was seen a few times. The chain uses TRBV3-1 and TRBJ2-3; D possibly corresponds to TRBD2 (7 bases). Trimming pared 5 bases from V and 6 bases from J, leaving 30 bases between. CDR1 and CDR2 from the germline V gene are LGHDT and YNNKEL (reference sequence). This CDR3 contains 19 residues. The chain's CDR3 is CASSGEGSGDGLDWDTQYF. The CDR3 DNA reads TGTGCCAGCAGCGGGGAGGGGTCAGGGGACGGTTTGGATTGGGATACGCAGTATTTT.

The chain recombines TRBV7-9 with TRBJ1-4; D remains ambiguous. This CDR3 contains 13 residues. The germline gives CDR1 SEHNR, CDR2 FQNEAQ (reference sequence). Trimming left V 7 bases short and J 8 bases short, with 14 bases between. The CDR3 loop reads CASKGWTREKLFF. CDR3 nucleotide sequence: TGTGCCAGCAAAGGGTGGACTCGGGAAAAACTGTTTTTT.

V gene TRBV7-9 combines with J gene TRBJ2-7, with 13 bases fitting TRBD2. The CDR3 loop spans 15 amino acids. Losses at the gene ends were 4 bases for V and 4 bases for J; bases not matched to a gene: 4. Germline V gene lookup returns CDR1 SEHNR and CDR2 FQNEAQ (reference sequence). As DNA, the CDR3 is TGTGCCAGCAGCTCTGGACTAGCGGGGGTTTACGAGCAGTACGTC. Translation gives CASSSGLAGVYEQYV.

The CDR3 region is CASSLGQLYTEAFF. In nucleotides, the CDR3 is TGTGCCAGCAGCTTAGGACAGCTATACACTGAAGCTTTCTTT. The chain has TRBV11-2 and TRBJ1-1, with a tentative D call TRBD1 (5 bases). V gave up 1 base and J gave up 3 bases, with 9 bases separating them. This CDR3 spans 14 amino acids. Germline V gene lookup returns CDR1 SGHAT and CDR2 FQNNGV.

The sample holds a few counts of this clonotype. CDR3 nucleotides: TGTGCCAGCAGCTTACTTCCAGGTTCTAACTATGGCTACACCTTC. It encodes CASSLLPGSNYGYTF. The genes are TRBV7-3 and TRBJ1-2; D unclear. The V end lost 2 bases, the J end lost 0 bases, and 10 bases lay between the germline ends. CDR1 SGHTA and CDR2 FQGTGA come from the germline V gene. The CDR3 covers 15 residues.

About this clonotype: Germline and junction disagree at one end, which may indicate a read error. The rearrangement joins TRBV3-1 to TRBJ1-4; tentatively, D is TRBD1 (5 bases). CDR3 length: 16 amino acids. Per germline, CDR1 LGHDT and CDR2 YNNKEL (reference sequence). The CDR3 is CACSHGGDWTSEKLFF. The CDR3 DNA reads as TGTGCCTGCAGCCATGGGGGGGACTGGACCTCTGAAAAACTGTTTTTT.

The CDR3 DNA reads TGTGCCAGCAGTTACTCGAACCCGCCCCAGCCGTACGAGCAGTACGTC. It is translated as CASSYSNPPQPYEQYV. The V call is TRBV6-5, the J call TRBJ2-7; D remains unclear. Trimming shortened V by 0 bases and J by 4 bases, and 16 bases separated the two germline ends. CDR3 size: 16 residues. In germline, CDR1 is MNHEY, CDR2 SVGAGI.

The chain has TRBV27 and TRBJ1-3; a possible D gene is TRBD1 (5 bases). CDR1 is MNHEY and CDR2 is SMNVEV in the germline V gene (reference sequence). Trimming cost V 5 bases and J 4 bases, with 9 bases left between them. The CDR3 has 13 amino acids. The CDR3: CASSPGIGNTIYF. The CDR3 DNA is TGTGCCAGCAGTCCAGGGATCGGAAACACCATATATTTT.

In its sample, this clonotype was seen a few times. The rearrangement links TRBV6-2 or TRBV6-3 to TRBJ2-3; no reliable D call. CDR3 size: 12 residues. The germline V gene has CDR1 MNHEY and CDR2 SVGEGT. Deletions cut 2 bases from V and 3 bases from J, with 3 bases between. This CDR3 reads CASSYQTDTQYF. The DNA for the CDR3 is TGTGCCAGCAGTTACCAGACAGATACGCAGTATTTT.

This clonotype was picked up a small number of times. This chain joins TRBV4-2 and TRBJ2-7; TRBD1 is a possible D gene (6 bases). This CDR3 contains 14 residues. The germline V gene has CDR1 LGHNA and CDR2 YNFKEQ. Between the trimmed V and J ends, which lost 3 bases and 3 bases, there was a span of 12 bases. DNA for the CDR3: TGTGCCAGCAGCCAGTATGGGGGCATCTACGAGCAGTACTTC. As protein: CASSQYGGIYEQYF.

In its sample, this clonotype was seen a few times. The rearrangement joins TRBV29-1 to TRBJ2-1; no reliable D call. Germline CDR1 reads SQVTM; CDR2 reads ANQGSEA. V lost 1 base to trimming and J lost 7 bases, with 8 bases between them. The CDR3 length is 12 residues. CDR3 DNA sequence: TGCAGCGTTGAAGGGTCGAGTAATGAGCAGTTCTTC. Translating it yields CSVEGSSNEQFF.

The rearrangement joins TRBV5-1 to TRBJ1-1; perhaps TRBD1 as D (6 bases). Trimming took 0 bases from V and 9 from J, leaving 24 bases between them. Germline loops: CDR1 SGHRS, CDR2 YFSETQ. The CDR3 is 17 amino acids. The CDR3 spells CASSLGHLGTLVFQAFF. CDR3 nucleotide sequence: TGCGCCAGCAGCTTGGGACACCTGGGGACACTGGTCTTCCAAGCTTTCTTT. The whole variable domain, remainder taken from reference TRBV5-1 and TRBJ1-1, is KAGVTQTPRYLIKTRGQQVTLSCSPISGHRSVSWYQQTPGQGLQFLFEYFSETQRNKGNFPGRFSGRQFSNSRSEMNVSTLELGDSALYLCASSLGHLGTLVFQAFFGQGTRLTVV.

This clonotype occurred a few times. This chain connects TRBV5-1 to TRBJ1-2; no reliable D call. In germline, CDR1 is SGHRS, CDR2 YFSETQ. V lost 1 base, J lost 6 bases, and 7 bases lay in between. The CDR3 spans 12 residues. As DNA, the CDR3 is TGCGCCAGCAGCTTGTACCTAAATGGCTACACCTTC. Its protein product is CASSLYLNGYTF.

This clonotype was counted between two and nine times. The chain recombines TRBV7-9 with TRBJ2-5; 8 bases match TRBD2. J gave up 3 bases and V 6 bases, and 3 bases lay outside the gene matches. Germline V gene data show CDR1 as SEHNR and CDR2 as FQNEAQ (reference sequence). The CDR3 is made up of 13 amino acids. This CDR3 reads CASRAGGEETQYF. The DNA of the CDR3 is TGTGCCAGCAGGGCGGGGGGCGAAGAGACCCAGTACTTC.

In its sample, this clonotype was seen a few times. V usage is TRBV12-3 or TRBV12-4 and J usage is TRBJ2-7; perhaps TRBD2 as D (7 bases). Trimming cost V 3 bases and J 2 bases, with 14 bases left between them. CDR3 length: 15 amino acids. The CDR3 protein is CASSFGGGAPYEQYF. The CDR3 nucleotides are TGTGCCAGCAGTTTCGGAGGGGGGGCCCCCTACGAGCAGTACTTC.

This chain joins TRBV20-1 and TRBJ2-1; D remains ambiguous. The CDR3 extends over 11 amino acids. V lost 3 bases and J 6 bases, leaving 6 bases between the germline ends. Germline assignment: CDR1 DFQATT and CDR2 SNEGSKA (reference sequence). DNA of the CDR3: TGCAGTGCTAGTCCGATCAATGAGCAGTTCTTC. This gives the protein CSASPINEQFF.

This chain joins TRBV7-9 and TRBJ1-2; TRBD1 aligns across 9 bases. Germline CDR1 and CDR2: SEHNR and FQNEAQ (reference sequence). V dropped 5 bases and J dropped 5; count of bases not matched to a gene: 12. The CDR3 length is 16 residues. CDR3 loop: CASSDRDREPLYGYTF. As DNA, the CDR3 is TGTGCCAGCAGCGACCGGGACAGGGAACCCCTTTATGGCTACACCTTC.

V and J are TRBV7-8 and TRBJ2-5, with D perhaps TRBD1 or TRBD2 (6 bases each). V lost 4 bases and J 5 bases, leaving 17 bases between the germline ends. The CDR3 runs 15 residues. CDR1 is SGHVS, CDR2 FQNEAQ, per germline. The CDR3 nucleotides read TGTGCCAGCAGCTCCCTGGGGGGCAGCGGGGAGACCCAGTACTTC. Protein: CASSSLGGSGETQYF.

This clonotype occurred many times. The gene calls are TRBV12-3 or TRBV12-4 and TRBJ2-7; D is undetermined. The CDR3 runs 13 residues. Trimming took 3 bases from V and 3 from J, leaving 9 bases between them. This CDR3 is CASSLPGRYEQYF. Written as DNA, the CDR3 is TGTGCCAGCAGTTTGCCTGGTCGCTACGAGCAGTACTTC.